This T cell receptor (beta chain) was sequenced during a study of blood T cell repertoires in COVID-19. Here immunoSEQ multiplex PCR was the method, and the copy in TCRdb shows in-frame clones only, minus some. The sample lists about 98,000 clones; about four fifths were seen once. The receptor was derived from a man between 70 and 80 years old with acute or convalescent COVID-19. Material: peripheral blood.

Here the CDR3 DNA reads TGCGCCAGCAGTCCGACCCCGGGACAGGGCTCCTACGAGCAGTACTTC. Translating gives CASSPTPGQGSYEQYF. This chain joins TRBV5-1 and TRBJ2-7; 9 bases match TRBD1. The CDR3 runs to 16 residues. V lost 5 bases, J lost 0 bases, and 9 bases stayed unmatched. Germline CDR1 reads SGHRS; CDR2 reads YFSETQ.